This T cell receptor beta chain was sequenced during a study of CD8 T cells in ankylosing spondylitis. From the 5' RACE reads, TCRdb called clonotypes with MiXCR, one entry per CDR3 protein. The data show fewer than 250,000 distinct CDR3 sequences, with 10% seen just once and about 2.5% held by the top ten. There are a few counts of this clonotype. CDR1 and CDR2 (germline): WSHSY, SAAADI. This CDR3 has 15 residues. V dropped 7 bases and J dropped 1; count of bases not matched to a gene: 7. Sequenced input: blood, either unsorted or a sorted T cell fraction (not recorded which). The rearrangement links TRBV10-2 to TRBJ2-1, with TRBD2 matching 7 bases. The sequence was collected from a male donor with ankylosing spondylitis or in good health (not recorded which). The CDR3 coding sequence is TGCGCCAGCAAGAGGGAACTAGCGTCCTACAATGAGCAGTTCTTC. Its translation: CASKRELASYNEQFF.